A single sample is the source of the 30 T cell receptor beta chains below, sequenced in a study of beta chain features in type 1 diabetes. Every bit of the isolated RNA underwent reverse transcription, so sequencing read expressed TCRB transcripts. Assay used: immunoSEQ multiplex PCR; TCRdb lists only in-frame clones, some missing. The data show fewer than 350,000 clones, 20% seen once. The sequenced sample was naive CD4+ T cells from blood. The receptors were gathered from a woman between 18 and 29 years old in good health.

The table lists this clone with a few counts. This rearrangement joins TRBV5-6 to TRBJ2-5, with D possibly TRBD1 on 5 matching bases. Germline CDR1 and CDR2: SGHDT and YYEEEE. V was cut by 4 bases and J by 5 bases, with 15 bases left in between. The CDR3 totals 14 residues. DNA of the CDR3: TGTGCCAGCAGCCGAAAGGACATACGGGAGACCCAGTACTTC. Protein: CASSRKDIRETQYF.

The rearrangement links TRBV5-1 to TRBJ2-2, with D possibly TRBD2 on 6 matching bases. This CDR3 comprises 16 residues. CDR1 SGHRS and CDR2 YFSETQ come from the germline V gene. Trimming removed 5 bases at V and 1 base at J, with 15 bases between. CDR3 sequence (DNA): TGCGCCAGCAGTTTGACCGGGACTGTGAACACCGGGGAGCTGTTTTTT. Residues: CASSLTGTVNTGELFF. The variable domain in full, completed from reference TRBV5-1 and TRBJ2-2, reads KAGVTQTPRYLIKTRGQQVTLSCSPISGHRSVSWYQQTPGQGLQFLFEYFSETQRNKGNFPGRFSGRQFSNSRSEMNVSTLELGDSALYLCASSLTGTVNTGELFFGEGSRLTVL.

V is TRBV10-3 and J is TRBJ1-1, with TRBD1 matching 8 bases. The CDR3 is 14 amino acids. CDR1 ENHRY and CDR2 SYGVKD come from the germline V gene. As DNA, the CDR3 is TGTGTCATAAAATCGACAGGGGCGAACACTGAAGCTTTCTTT. Protein product: CVIKSTGANTEAFF.

This clone has only a few counts. V is TRBV5-1 and J is TRBJ2-7; 12 bases align to TRBD1. CDR1 is SGHRS, CDR2 YFSETQ, per germline. The CDR3 covers 14 residues. Germline trimming cut 4 bases from V and 5 bases from J; bases unmatched to any gene: 4. In nucleotides, the CDR3 is TGCGCCAGCAGCCCGGGGACAGGGGGCAACGAGCAGTACTTC. Translation: CASSPGTGGNEQYF.

In its sample, this clone was seen a few times. The V and J genes are TRBV5-1 and TRBJ2-7, with 9 bases identical to TRBD1. Trimming cost V 3 bases and J 3 bases; bases outside gene matches: 7. CDR1 and CDR2 from the germline V gene are SGHRS and YFSETQ. The length of the CDR3 is 15 residues. CDR3 sequence: CASSSRGQGSYEQYF. In DNA, the CDR3 is TGCGCCAGCAGCTCGAGGGGACAGGGTAGCTACGAGCAGTACTTC.

This clone turned up a few times. CDR3 nucleotide sequence: TGTGCCAGCTCACCACTGGACTTATTCACAGATACGCAGTATTTT. Amino acids: CASSPLDLFTDTQYF. This sequence joins TRBV18 and TRBJ2-3; tentatively, D is TRBD2 (5 bases). In germline, CDR1 is KGHSH, CDR2 LQKENI. Deletions cut 1 base from V and 2 bases from J, with 10 bases between. CDR3 length equals 15 residues.

This clone has more than one count but fewer than ten. The rearrangement uses TRBV2 and TRBJ2-1, with 7 bases matching TRBD2. Trimming took 1 base from V and 11 from J; bases not matched to a gene: 2. The CDR3 is 12 residues long. CDR1 is SNHLY, CDR2 FYNNEI, per germline. The CDR3: CASSEGAGKQFF. Here the CDR3 DNA reads TGTGCCAGCAGTGAAGGAGCGGGAAAGCAGTTCTTC. Full variable domain (remainder filled in from reference TRBV2 and TRBJ2-1): EPEVTQTPSHQVTQMGQEVILRCVPISNHLYFYWYRQILGQKVEFLVSFYNNEISEKSEIFDDQFSVERPDGSNFTLKIRSTKLEDSAMYFCASSEGAGKQFFGPGTRLTVL.

The rearrangement joins TRBV7-2 to TRBJ2-1, with 7 nucleotides matching TRBD2. There are 16 residues in the CDR3. The germline V gene encodes CDR1 SGHTA and CDR2 FQGNSA. V lost 3 bases and J lost 8; bases outside the gene matches: 13. The CDR3 DNA follows: TGTGCCAGCAGCTTCAACCCTAGCGGACTGGGCGATGAGCAGTTCTTC. Its protein is CASSFNPSGLGDEQFF. Complete variable domain (other parts from reference TRBV7-2 and TRBJ2-1): GAGVSQSPSNKVTEKGKDVELRCDPISGHTALYWYRQSLGQGLEFLIYFQGNSAPDKSGLPSDRFSAERTGGSVSTLTIQRTQQEDSAVYLCASSFNPSGLGDEQFFGPGTRLTVL.

The chain joins TRBV7-2 to TRBJ1-1; 8 nucleotides line up with TRBD1. The trim removed 5 bases at V and 4 bases at J, leaving 6 bases unmatched. Germline CDR1 SGHTA, CDR2 FQGNSA. This CDR3 has 14 amino acids. The CDR3, as DNA: TGTGCCAGCAGCCTGTCAGGGGGCTTCACTGAAGCTTTCTTT. Its protein product is CASSLSGGFTEAFF.

This clone has just a few counts. The chain employs TRBV30 and TRBJ1-1; D unresolved. Germline V lookup: CDR1 GTSNPN, CDR2 SVGIG (reference sequence). This CDR3 comprises 14 residues. Trimming took off 4 bases at V and 5 bases at J, with 17 bases between the two ends. The CDR3 nucleotides are TGTGCCTGGATTGATGGCAGGCTGGGTACTGAAGCTTTCTTT. This codes for CAWIDGRLGTEAFF. The variable domain in full, with the rest retrieved from reference TRBV30 and TRBJ1-1, is SQTIHQWPATLVQPVGSPLSLECTVEGTSNPNLYWYRQAAGRGLQLLFYSVGIGQISSEVPQNLSASRPQDRQFILSSKKLLLSDSGFYLCAWIDGRLGTEAFFGQGTRLTVV.

This chain links TRBV13 with TRBJ2-1; D gene ambiguous. V was pared by 5 bases and J by 10 bases, with 12 bases between. Germline V CDR1 and CDR2: PRHDT, FYEKMQ (reference sequence). This CDR3 has 12 residues. This CDR3 reads CASSPRDTEQFF. DNA for the CDR3: TGTGCCAGCAGCCCGAGAGACACGGAGCAGTTCTTC.

This clone was seen a few times. The chain combines TRBV28 with TRBJ2-5; 8 nucleotides agree with TRBD2. CDR3 size: 14 residues. The germline V gene has CDR1 MDHEN and CDR2 SYDVKM. The trim removed 6 bases at V and 1 base at J, leaving 4 bases unmatched. CDR3 DNA sequence: TGTGCCAGCAGCTCGGGGGGGGTCCAAGAGACCCAGTACTTC. It encodes CASSSGGVQETQYF.

This sequence joins TRBV18 and TRBJ2-5; 7 nucleotides match TRBD1. Germline lookup yields CDR1 KGHSH and CDR2 LQKENI. The CDR3 contains 17 residues. V dropped 1 base and J dropped 1; count of bases not matched to a gene: 9. CDR3 DNA sequence: TGTGCCAGCTCACCACTCCCCGGGACAGCGACCCAAGAGACCCAGTACTTC. Its translation is CASSPLPGTATQETQYF.

This clone appeared a few times. The gene calls are TRBV13 and TRBJ2-7; 7 nucleotides agree with TRBD1. This CDR3 contains 15 residues. CDR1 and CDR2 from the germline V gene are PRHDT and FYEKMQ (reference sequence). The V segment lost 5 bases and the J segment 0 bases; nucleotides outside the gene matches: 7. The CDR3 is CASSPRQGSSYEQYF. CDR3 sequence (DNA): TGTGCCAGCAGCCCGCGACAGGGTAGCTCCTACGAGCAGTACTTC.

The chain recombines TRBV19 with TRBJ1-5, with 10 bases fitting TRBD1. Germline assignment: CDR1 LNHDA and CDR2 SQIVND (reference sequence). Germline trimming cut 1 base from V and 2 bases from J; bases unmatched to any gene: 5. The CDR3 sequence is 17 residues long. DNA for the CDR3: TGTGCCAGTAGTATAGTACGCGGGACAGGGGGCAATCAGCCCCAGCATTTT. It codes for CASSIVRGTGGNQPQHF.

The V call is TRBV7-8, the J call TRBJ2-1; 8 nucleotides align to TRBD2. The germline V gene encodes CDR1 SGHVS and CDR2 FQNEAQ. This CDR3 is built from 13 residues. V trimming: 2 bases; J trimming: 10 bases; junction bases outside the gene matches: 4. The CDR3 DNA reads TGTGCCAGCAGCTTACAGCGGGAGCGGGAGCAGTTCTTC. Amino acids: CASSLQREREQFF.

This clone turned up a few times. The chain recombines TRBV29-1 with TRBJ1-5; TRBD1 matches 7 bases. This CDR3 comprises 14 residues. Germline CDR1 SQVTM, CDR2 ANQGSEA. V was clipped by 6 bases and J by 0 bases; unmatched bases: 5. CDR3 nucleotide sequence: TGCAGCGTCGGCAGGGGGAATAGCAATCAGCCCCAGCATTTT. Encoded protein: CSVGRGNSNQPQHF.

The V call is TRBV7-9, the J call TRBJ2-7, with 10 bases matching TRBD2. The CDR3 length is 15 residues. Germline-derived CDR1 and CDR2 are SEHNR and FQNEAQ (reference sequence). J lost 3 bases, V lost 6 bases, and 8 bases had no gene match. CDR3 in amino acids: CASSPGLAVVYEQYF. The CDR3 DNA sequence: TGTGCCAGCAGTCCCGGACTAGCGGTCGTCTACGAGCAGTACTTC. Combining the CDR3 with reference TRBV7-9 and TRBJ2-7 gives the whole variable domain DTGVSQNPRHKITKRGQNVTFRCDPISEHNRLYWYRQTLGQGPEFLTYFQNEAQLEKSRLLSDRFSAERPKGSFSTLEIQRTEQGDSAMYLCASSPGLAVVYEQYFGPGTRLTVT.

The table lists this clone with a few counts. The chain employs TRBV2 and TRBJ1-4; 7 nucleotides align to TRBD1. The trim removed 6 bases at V and 7 bases at J, leaving 14 bases unmatched. Germline V lookup: CDR1 SNHLY, CDR2 FYNNEI. The CDR3 spans 16 residues. CDR3 bases: TGTGCCAGCAGCCCGCCTACCGGGACAGTTGGTGAAAAACTGTTTTTT. The encoded protein is CASSPPTGTVGEKLFF.

In this sample, this clone turned up a few times. The genes are TRBV4-1 and TRBJ1-1; 8 bases are shared with TRBD1. Germline trimming cut 0 bases from V and 4 bases from J; bases unmatched to any gene: 13. Germline-derived CDR1 and CDR2 are MGHRA and YSYEKL. The CDR3 consists of 18 residues. CDR3 bases: TGCGCCAGCAGCCAAGAGTGGACAGGGAATTCCAAAACCACTGAAGCTTTCTTT. This encodes CASSQEWTGNSKTTEAFF.

The V call is TRBV5-1, the J call TRBJ1-4; D is undetermined. This CDR3 comprises 15 residues. Germline CDR1 SGHRS, CDR2 YFSETQ. V was clipped by 0 bases and J by 8 bases, with 14 bases between them. DNA for the CDR3: TGCGCCAGCAGCTTGGGGGCGAAAATGAACGAAAAACTGTTTTTT. As protein: CASSLGAKMNEKLFF.

The chain has TRBV5-1 and TRBJ1-2, with 12 positions matching TRBD1. CDR3 length: 16 amino acids. V lost 4 bases and J lost 7; bases outside the gene matches: 11. Germline lookup yields CDR1 SGHRS and CDR2 YFSETQ. The CDR3 nucleotides read TGCGCCAGCAGCCGGGACAGGGGGCCAAGGTTTACTGGCTACACCTTC. Protein sequence: CASSRDRGPRFTGYTF.

This clone was counted a few times. V and J are TRBV7-9 and TRBJ1-5; 8 bases line up with TRBD1. V lost 4 bases, J lost 1 base, and 9 bases stayed unmatched. The CDR3 covers 17 residues. Germline V CDR1 and CDR2: SEHNR, FQNEAQ (reference sequence). The CDR3, as DNA: TGTGCCAGCAGCTCTCTCCGGGACAGGAACAGCAATCAGCCCCAGCATTTT. It translates to CASSSLRDRNSNQPQHF.

In its sample, this clone was seen a few times. This rearrangement joins TRBV29-1 to TRBJ2-1; 9 bases align to TRBD2. CDR3 length: 14 amino acids. CDR1 and CDR2 from the germline V gene are SQVTM and ANQGSEA. The junction had 5 bases not matched to a gene; V was cut back by 6 bases and J by 2 bases. CDR3 nucleotide sequence: TGCAGCGTGCGGGAGGGCCCTCCCTACAATGAGCAGTTCTTC. It translates to CSVREGPPYNEQFF.

This clone was seen only a few times. The chain combines TRBV5-1 with TRBJ2-5; TRBD2 matches at 9 bases. Germline lookup yields CDR1 SGHRS and CDR2 YFSETQ. The CDR3 has 15 amino acids. V dropped 0 bases and J dropped 7; count of bases not matched to a gene: 7. CDR3 amino acids: CASSLEAGGRSTQYF. CDR3 nucleotides: TGCGCCAGCAGCTTGGAAGCGGGGGGCCGCTCGACCCAGTACTTC.

This clone was observed a few times. The rearrangement uses TRBV18 and TRBJ1-1; TRBD1 matches 8 bases. J lost 5 bases, V lost 5 bases, and 7 bases had no gene match. This CDR3 has 14 amino acids. Looked up from germline, CDR1 is KGHSH and CDR2 is LQKENI. CDR3 in amino acids: CASSSDRARTEAFF. The CDR3 DNA follows: TGTGCCAGCTCATCGGACAGGGCTAGGACTGAAGCTTTCTTT.

The chain couples TRBV30 to TRBJ2-5, with 10 positions matching TRBD1. The junction had 4 bases not matched to a gene; V was cut back by 0 bases and J by 6 bases. The CDR3 is 14 amino acids. The germline gives CDR1 GTSNPN, CDR2 SVGIG (reference sequence). CDR3 coding DNA: TGTGCCTGGAGTGTGTGGACAGGGGGACAGACCCAGTACTTC. As protein: CAWSVWTGGQTQYF.

The V and J genes are TRBV2 and TRBJ2-7; 13 positions match TRBD2. Trimming took 6 bases from V and 3 from J; bases not matched to a gene: 2. CDR3 length equals 14 residues. Germline-derived CDR1 and CDR2 are SNHLY and FYNNEI. The CDR3 region has the DNA TGTGCCAGCAGCGGGACTAGCGGGAACTACGAGCAGTACTTC. Encoded protein: CASSGTSGNYEQYF.

The chain joins TRBV6-5 to TRBJ2-3; 8 bases agree with TRBD2. Germline assignment: CDR1 MNHEY and CDR2 SVGAGI. CDR3 length: 15 amino acids. After removal of 6 bases from V and 1 base from J, the junction contained 6 bases not matched to a gene. The CDR3 DNA is TGTGCCAGCAGAGCGGGAGAGGCGGGCACAGATACGCAGTATTTT. Its translation: CASRAGEAGTDTQYF.

The count of this clone is one. This rearrangement joins TRBV6-6 to TRBJ2-2; a weak D match, TRBD1 (5 bases). This CDR3 contains 14 residues. The germline V and J ends were trimmed by 6 bases and 2 bases, with 10 bases remaining between them. Germline CDR1 reads MNHNY; CDR2 reads SVGAGI (reference sequence). This CDR3 reads CASRIDSNTGELFF. The CDR3 coding sequence is TGTGCCAGCAGGATTGACAGTAACACCGGGGAGCTGTTTTTT.